The sequence of this T cell receptor beta chain was determined in a study of beta chain features in type 1 diabetes. Study-level background: Analysis included under 120,000,000 sorted cells drawn from all samples. Study-level findings and limits: People with Type 1 diabetes carried modestly yet significantly shorter TCRB CDR3s in all four CD4+ subsets.

With regard to this clone: What it binds is unknown.

Every isolated RNA sample was fully reverse transcribed, so sequencing captured expressed TCRB transcripts. Repertoires were generated with immunoSEQ multiplex PCR, while TCRdb's copy carries only in-frame clones and drops some. The repertoire consists of 640,000 or so clones, with 13% occurring once and the leading ten covering 0.022%. CDR3 length: 15 amino acids. The V gene's germline CDR1 is SGDLS and CDR2 YYNGEE. V lost 2 bases and J lost 8, with 16 bases in between. The chain couples TRBV9 to TRBJ1-4, with a tentative D call TRBD1 (5 bases). Sequenced: naive CD4+ T cells from blood. The clonotype comes from a man between 18 and 35 years old with type 1 diabetes. CDR3 amino acids: CASSVQGGSGEKLFF. Written as DNA, the CDR3 is TGTGCCAGCAGCGTCCAGGGTGGATCTGGAGAAAAACTGTTTTTT.